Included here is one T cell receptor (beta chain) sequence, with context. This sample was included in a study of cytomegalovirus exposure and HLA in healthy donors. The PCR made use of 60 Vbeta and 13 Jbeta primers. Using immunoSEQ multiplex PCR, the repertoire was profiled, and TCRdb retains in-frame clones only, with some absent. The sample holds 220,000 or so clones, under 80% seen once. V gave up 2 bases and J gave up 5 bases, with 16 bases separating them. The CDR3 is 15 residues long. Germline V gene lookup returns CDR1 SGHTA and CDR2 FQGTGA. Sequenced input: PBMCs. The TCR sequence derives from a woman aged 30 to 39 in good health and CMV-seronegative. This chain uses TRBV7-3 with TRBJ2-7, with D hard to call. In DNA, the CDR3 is TGTGCCAGCAGCTTAGCGTTGACAAGGATGGACGAGCAGTACTTC. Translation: CASSLALTRMDEQYF.